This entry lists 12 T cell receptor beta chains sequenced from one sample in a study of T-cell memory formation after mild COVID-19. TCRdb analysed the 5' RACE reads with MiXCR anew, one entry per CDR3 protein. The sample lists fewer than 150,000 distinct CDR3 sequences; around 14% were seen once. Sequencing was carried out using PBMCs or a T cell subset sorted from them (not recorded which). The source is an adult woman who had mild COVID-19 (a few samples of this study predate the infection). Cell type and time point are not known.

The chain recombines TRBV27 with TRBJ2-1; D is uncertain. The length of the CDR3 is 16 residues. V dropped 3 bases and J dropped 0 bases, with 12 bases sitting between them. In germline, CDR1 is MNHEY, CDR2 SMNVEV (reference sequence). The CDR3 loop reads CASSLIGRASYNEQFF. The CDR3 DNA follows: TGTGCCAGCAGTTTGATCGGTAGAGCCTCCTACAATGAGCAGTTCTTC.

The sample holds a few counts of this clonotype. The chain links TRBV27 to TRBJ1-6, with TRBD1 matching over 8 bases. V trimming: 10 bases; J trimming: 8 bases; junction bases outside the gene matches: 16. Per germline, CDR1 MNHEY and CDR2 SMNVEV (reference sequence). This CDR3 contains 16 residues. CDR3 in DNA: TGTGCCACCCGACTACGAGGACAGGGAGATGATTCACCCCTCCACTTT. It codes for CATRLRGQGDDSPLHF.

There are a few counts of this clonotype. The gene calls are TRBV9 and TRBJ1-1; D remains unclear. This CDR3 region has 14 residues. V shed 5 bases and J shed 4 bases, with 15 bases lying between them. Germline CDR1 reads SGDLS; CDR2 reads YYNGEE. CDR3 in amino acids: CASRRHSGGTEAFF. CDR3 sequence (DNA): TGTGCCAGCAGAAGACACTCGGGTGGCACTGAAGCTTTCTTT.

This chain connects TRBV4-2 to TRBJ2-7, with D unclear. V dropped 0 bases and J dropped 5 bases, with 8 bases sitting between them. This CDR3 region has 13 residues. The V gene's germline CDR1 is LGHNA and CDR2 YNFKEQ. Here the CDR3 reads CASSQDPENEQYF. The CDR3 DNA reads TGTGCCAGCAGCCAAGATCCAGAGAACGAGCAGTACTTC.

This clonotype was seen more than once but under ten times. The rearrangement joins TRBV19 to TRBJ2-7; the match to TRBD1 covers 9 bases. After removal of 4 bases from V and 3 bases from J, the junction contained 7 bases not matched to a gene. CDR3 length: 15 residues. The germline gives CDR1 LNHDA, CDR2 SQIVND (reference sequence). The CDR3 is CASSRGRGQGYEQYF. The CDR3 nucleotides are TGTGCCAGTAGTAGGGGCCGGGGACAGGGCTACGAGCAGTACTTC.

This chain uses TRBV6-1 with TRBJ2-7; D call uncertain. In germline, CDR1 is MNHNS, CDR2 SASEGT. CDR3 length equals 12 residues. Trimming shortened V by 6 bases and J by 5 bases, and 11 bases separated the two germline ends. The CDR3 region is CASRESMDEQYF. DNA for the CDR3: TGTGCCAGCAGGGAATCTATGGACGAGCAGTACTTC.

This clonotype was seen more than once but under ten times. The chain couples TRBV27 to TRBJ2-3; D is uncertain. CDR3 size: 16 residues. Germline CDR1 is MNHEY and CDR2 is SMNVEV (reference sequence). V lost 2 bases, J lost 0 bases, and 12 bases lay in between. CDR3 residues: CASSLRFASSTDTQYF. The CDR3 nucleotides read TGTGCCAGCAGTTTAAGGTTTGCCAGTAGCACAGATACGCAGTATTTT.

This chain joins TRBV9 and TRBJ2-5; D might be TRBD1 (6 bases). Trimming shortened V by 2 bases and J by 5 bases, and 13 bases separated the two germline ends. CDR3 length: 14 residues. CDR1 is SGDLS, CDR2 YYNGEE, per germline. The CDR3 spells CASSVDSIPETQYF. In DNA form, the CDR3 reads TGTGCCAGCAGCGTGGACAGTATCCCTGAGACCCAGTACTTC.

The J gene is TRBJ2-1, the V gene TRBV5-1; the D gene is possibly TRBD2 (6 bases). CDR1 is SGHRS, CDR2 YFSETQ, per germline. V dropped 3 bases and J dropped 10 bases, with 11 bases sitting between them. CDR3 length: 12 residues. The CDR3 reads CASSSTSWEQFF. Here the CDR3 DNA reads TGCGCCAGCAGCTCGACTAGTTGGGAGCAGTTCTTC.

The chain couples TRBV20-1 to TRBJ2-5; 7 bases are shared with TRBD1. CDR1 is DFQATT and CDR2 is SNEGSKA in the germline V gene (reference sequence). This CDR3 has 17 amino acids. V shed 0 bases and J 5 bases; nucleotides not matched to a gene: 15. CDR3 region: CSAREHLGQLIGETQYF. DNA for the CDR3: TGCAGTGCTAGAGAACATTTGGGACAGCTGATCGGGGAGACCCAGTACTTC.

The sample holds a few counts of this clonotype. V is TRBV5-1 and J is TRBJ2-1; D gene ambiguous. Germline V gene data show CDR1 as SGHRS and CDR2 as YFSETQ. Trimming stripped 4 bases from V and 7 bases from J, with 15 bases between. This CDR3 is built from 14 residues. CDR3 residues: CASSPTGPRNEQFF. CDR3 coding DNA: TGCGCCAGCAGCCCAACCGGGCCCAGGAATGAGCAGTTCTTC.

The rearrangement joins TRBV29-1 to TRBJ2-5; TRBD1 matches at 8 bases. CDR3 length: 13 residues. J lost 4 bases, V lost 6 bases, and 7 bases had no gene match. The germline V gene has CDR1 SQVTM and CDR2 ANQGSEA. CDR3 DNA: TGCAGCGTACCTGGACAGGGCGGAGAGACCCAGTACTTC. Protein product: CSVPGQGGETQYF.